The clone carrying this TCR beta chain has just a few counts. The antigen is undetermined. TCRdb re-derived calls from the reads in MiXCR, one entry per CDR3 protein. The data show around 540,000 distinct CDR3 sequences, roughly 34% seen once. This sample was taken from a study of T cell repertoires in cytomegalovirus infection. Study-wide context: Recently described HLA-C-restricted plus well-studied HLA-B-restricted CMV epitopes were used. It was the public TCR beta signatures that indicated both CMV infection and matching HLA type. The study's findings and limits: Carriers of CMV and the relevant HLA type were discriminated by public TCR beta frequency. It was HLA-C-restricted CMV-specific TCR beta clonotypes that dominated the response ex vivo.

There are 15 residues in the CDR3. Deletions cut 6 bases from V and 3 bases from J, with 17 bases between. The chain uses TRBV12-3 or TRBV12-4 and TRBJ1-1; D unresolved. The specimen comprised cultured PBMCs, sampled from culture after CMV antigen stimulation. The TCR was taken from a human donor in good health (CMV status not recorded). Some clones in this sample may be carry-over from other donors' samples. CDR3 DNA: TGTGCCAGCAGGCATGTGGGGAATTCTTACACTGAAGCTTTCTTT. Amino acids: CASRHVGNSYTEAFF.